This TCR beta chain is from a study of CD8+CD57+ T cells in acquired aplastic anemia. Overall study: Mean yield of DNA from sorted CD4+ and CD8+ cells was 3 to 3.5 ug. On average, healthy donors gave 9 million to 11 million reads for CD4+ cells.

Germline lookup yields CDR1 DFQATT and CDR2 SNEGSKA (reference sequence). Trimming took 0 bases from V and 3 from J, leaving 11 bases between them. The CDR3 contains 14 residues. Genomic DNA served as template for TCR beta VDJ and CDR3 profiling. TCRdb recomputed calls from the reads with MiXCR, one row per CDR3 protein. The sample has about 210,000 distinct CDR3 sequences, about 59% seen once. Study conclusions and caveats: Found in both controls and patients were about 30 CD8+ CDR3 sequences. Patients and controls had CD8+ Simpson's diversity values that were not significantly distinct.

This clonotype was counted at least ten times. Its specificity is not known. The TCR was taken from a human donor in good health. The J gene is TRBJ1-1, the V gene TRBV20-1; possibly TRBD1 for D (6 bases). Sequencing input: sorted CD4+, CD8+, or CD8+CD57+ T cells (not recorded which) from PBMCs. The CDR3 sequence: CSARDGRGDTEAFF. The DNA for the CDR3 is TGCAGTGCTAGAGATGGGAGGGGGGACACTGAAGCTTTCTTT.